A single sample is the source of the 26 T cell receptor beta chains below, sequenced in a study of T cell changes during pregnancy in multiple sclerosis. Clones were read by immunoSEQ multiplex PCR, and TCRdb kept only the in-frame ones, dropping some. The repertoire consists of tens of thousands of clones, with 85% to 95% occurring once and the leading ten covering 0.35% to 0.4%. The source material was CD4+ T cells from peripheral blood mononuclear cells, sampled in the second trimester of pregnancy. These receptor sequences come from a female donor with multiple sclerosis, enrolled in a pregnancy study.

This chain connects TRBV9 to TRBJ1-2; TRBD1 is a possible D gene (5 bases). CDR3 length: 13 residues. The germline V gene encodes CDR1 SGDLS and CDR2 YYNGEE. V was shortened by 3 bases and J by 3 bases, with 9 bases between the two germline ends. The CDR3 DNA is TGTGCCAGCAGCGATCGGGGGGACTATGGCTACACCTTC. Its translation is CASSDRGDYGYTF.

The DNA of the CDR3 is TGTGCCAGCAGCTTGGGCAGCTCTGGAAACACCATATATTTT. Its translation is CASSLGSSGNTIYF. This chain joins TRBV5-8 and TRBJ1-3; no clear D gene. The germline V and J ends were trimmed by 0 bases and 0 bases, with 4 bases remaining between them. Germline assignment: CDR1 SGHTS and CDR2 YDEGEE. The CDR3 covers 14 residues. Full variable domain (rest looked up from reference TRBV5-8 and TRBJ1-3): EAGVTQSPTHLIKTRGQQATLRCSPISGHTSVYWYQQALGLGLQFLLWYDEGEERNRGNFPPRFSGRQFPNYSSELNVNALELEDSALYLCASSLGSSGNTIYFGEGSWLTVV.

V and J are TRBV19 and TRBJ2-1; 9 bases fit TRBD2. The trim removed 5 bases at V and 8 bases at J, leaving 16 bases unmatched. CDR1 and CDR2 (germline): LNHDA, SQIVND (reference sequence). The CDR3 runs 17 residues. This CDR3 is CASSPRGSGSGIYEQFF. CDR3 coding DNA: TGTGCCAGTAGTCCGCGGGGTAGCGGGAGTGGAATCTATGAGCAGTTCTTC.

The V and J genes are TRBV29-1 and TRBJ1-1, with unresolved D. The CDR3 consists of 12 residues. With 2 bases removed from V and 4 bases from J, the gap between germline ends came to 8 bases. Germline assignment: CDR1 SQVTM and CDR2 ANQGSEA. CDR3 DNA: TGCAGCGTTGAACACGGAGGCACTGAAGCTTTCTTT. Its translation is CSVEHGGTEAFF. The whole variable domain, filled in from reference TRBV29-1 and TRBJ1-1, reads SAVISQKPSRDICQRGTSLTIQCQVDSQVTMMFWYRQQPGQSLTLIATANQGSEATYESGFVIDKFPISRPNLTFSTLTVSNMSPEDSSIYLCSVEHGGTEAFFGQGTRLTVV.

This chain joins TRBV4-1 and TRBJ2-7; TRBD2 matches 7 bases. This CDR3 spans 14 amino acids. The trim removed 7 bases at V and 5 bases at J, leaving 11 bases unmatched. Germline V gene data show CDR1 as MGHRA and CDR2 as YSYEKL. The CDR3 sequence is CASIGGGERDEQYF. CDR3 nucleotide sequence: TGCGCCAGCATAGGCGGGGGAGAAAGAGACGAGCAGTACTTC.

The chain uses TRBV19 and TRBJ1-1; a weak D match, TRBD1 (5 bases). V lost 0 bases to trimming and J lost 0 bases, with 17 bases between them. Per germline, CDR1 LNHDA and CDR2 SQIVND (reference sequence). The CDR3 runs 18 residues. CDR3 nucleotide sequence: TGTGCCAGTAGTATAGATCGTTACGGGGGGTCATTGAACACTGAAGCTTTCTTT. Amino acid sequence: CASSIDRYGGSLNTEAFF.

The CDR3 DNA reads as TGTGCCAGCAGCTTGGTACTAAATGAGCAGTTCTTC. Translation gives CASSLVLNEQFF. The V gene is TRBV5-5, the J gene TRBJ2-1; D is unclear. Germline assignment: CDR1 SGHKS and CDR2 YYEKEE (reference sequence). Trimming took 0 bases from V and 7 from J, leaving 5 bases between them. The CDR3 runs to 12 residues.

V usage is TRBV9 and J usage is TRBJ2-3; no firm D call. The V end lost 1 base, the J end lost 8 bases, and 14 bases lay between the germline ends. This CDR3 has 14 amino acids. In germline, CDR1 is SGDLS, CDR2 YYNGEE. The CDR3 coding sequence is TGTGCCAGCAGCGTAATGGAGAATTTGGGTACGCAGTATTTT. Translation: CASSVMENLGTQYF. Full variable domain (remainder filled in from reference TRBV9 and TRBJ2-3): DSGVTQTPKHLITATGQRVTLRCSPRSGDLSVYWYQQSLDQGLQFLIQYYNGEERAKGNILERFSAQQFPDLHSELNLSSLELGDSALYFCASSVMENLGTQYFGPGTRLTVL.

Comments on this clone: This sample includes further DNA sequences coding for the same CDR3. The chain is built from TRBV7-9 and TRBJ2-3, with 14 bases matching TRBD2. V was clipped by 4 bases and J by 4 bases; unmatched bases: 1. CDR1 SEHNR and CDR2 FQNEAQ come from the germline V gene (reference sequence). The CDR3 runs 15 residues. CDR3 amino acids: CASSSGLAGADTQYF. In DNA form, the CDR3 reads TGTGCCAGCAGCTCGGGACTAGCGGGAGCAGATACGCAGTATTTT.

J is TRBJ1-2 and V is TRBV6-5, with a possible D match to TRBD1 (6 bases). Per the germline V gene, CDR1 is MNHEY and CDR2 is SVGAGI. CDR3 size: 13 residues. V was trimmed by 6 bases and J by 5 bases, leaving 13 bases between them. The DNA for the CDR3 is TGTGCCAGCAGGTCTACAGGGATTTATGGCTACACCTTC. It yields the protein CASRSTGIYGYTF.

V is TRBV9 and J is TRBJ2-5, with 7 nucleotides matching TRBD1. The CDR3 covers 17 residues. In germline, CDR1 is SGDLS, CDR2 YYNGEE. V trimming: 3 bases; J trimming: 4 bases; junction bases outside the gene matches: 15. The CDR3 nucleotides read TGTGCCAGCAGCGCAGGGGTCGCAGGGGGTATGTCAGAGACCCAGTACTTC. Its protein product is CASSAGVAGGMSETQYF.

The V call is TRBV4-3, the J call TRBJ1-4, with 9 bases aligning to TRBD1. The V gene end was trimmed by 1 base and the J gene end by 7 bases; junction bases not matched to a gene: 4. CDR1 is LGHNA and CDR2 is YSLEER in the germline V gene. The CDR3 spans 15 residues. CDR3 nucleotide sequence: TGCGCCAGCAGCCAAGTTGGGACAGGGACTGAAAAACTGTTTTTT. This encodes CASSQVGTGTEKLFF.

The CDR3 loop is CASSSLRTSQDREAYGYTF. DNA for the CDR3: TGTGCCAGCAGTAGCTTAAGAACCTCGCAAGACAGGGAGGCCTATGGCTACACCTTC. The chain couples TRBV11-2 to TRBJ1-2, with 7 nucleotides matching TRBD1. Germline V gene lookup returns CDR1 SGHAT and CDR2 FQNNGV. The J segment lost 4 bases and the V segment lost 6 bases, leaving 23 bases of the junction unmatched. The CDR3 is made up of 19 amino acids.

The table lists this clone with a count of one. The chain employs TRBV5-1 and TRBJ2-1, with D possibly being TRBD1 (6 bases). The V end was cut by 3 bases, the J end by 5 bases, with 15 bases between. The CDR3 covers 15 residues. Looked up from germline, CDR1 is SGHRS and CDR2 is YFSETQ. CDR3 residues: CASSSGDTVNNEQFF. The CDR3 bases are TGCGCCAGCAGCTCCGGGGACACCGTAAACAATGAGCAGTTCTTC. Complete variable domain (other parts from reference TRBV5-1 and TRBJ2-1): KAGVTQTPRYLIKTRGQQVTLSCSPISGHRSVSWYQQTPGQGLQFLFEYFSETQRNKGNFPGRFSGRQFSNSRSEMNVSTLELGDSALYLCASSSGDTVNNEQFFGPGTRLTVL.

This clone was recorded once. The CDR3 nucleotides read TGTGCCTGGACCAGGGACACCGGGGAGCTGTTTTTT. It translates to CAWTRDTGELFF. The chain combines TRBV30 with TRBJ2-2; weak D call: TRBD1 (5 bases). Trimming cost V 4 bases and J 3 bases, with 6 bases left between them. This CDR3 spans 12 amino acids. The germline CDR1 and CDR2 sequences are GTSNPN and SVGIG (reference sequence).

This clone was counted once. This chain connects TRBV7-9 to TRBJ2-7; 8 positions match TRBD2. The V gene's germline CDR1 is SEHNR and CDR2 FQNEAQ (reference sequence). CDR3 length: 13 amino acids. Trimming removed 8 bases from V and 0 bases from J; junction bases left unmatched: 3. The CDR3 DNA reads as TGTGCCAGCGGGACTAGACTCTCCTACGAGCAGTACTTC. Translated: CASGTRLSYEQYF.

This chain uses TRBV7-9 with TRBJ1-2, with 8 bases fitting TRBD1. The CDR3 loop spans 16 amino acids. Germline lookup yields CDR1 SEHNR and CDR2 FQNEAQ (reference sequence). The trim removed 1 base at V and 2 bases at J, leaving 6 bases unmatched. CDR3 bases: TGTGCCAGCAGCTTAGGACAGGGGTCCTGGAACTATGGCTACACCTTC. Its protein product is CASSLGQGSWNYGYTF.

The chain uses TRBV27 and TRBJ1-2, with 8 positions matching TRBD1. Germline values: CDR1 MNHEY, CDR2 SMNVEV (reference sequence). Germline trimming cut 4 bases from V and 7 bases from J; bases unmatched to any gene: 8. The CDR3 is 14 amino acids. The CDR3 DNA is TGTGCCAGCAGTTCGCTGACAGGGGCGCGTGGCTACACCTTC. It is translated as CASSSLTGARGYTF.

The chain has TRBV10-3 and TRBJ2-7, with 10 bases identical to TRBD2. The J segment lost 2 bases and the V segment lost 6 bases, leaving 4 bases of the junction unmatched. Germline assignment: CDR1 ENHRY and CDR2 SYGVKD. The CDR3 covers 14 residues. This CDR3 reads CAIREREGPYEQYF. CDR3 coding DNA: TGTGCCATCAGGGAGCGGGAGGGCCCCTACGAGCAGTACTTC.

The gene calls are TRBV6-1 and TRBJ2-4, with unresolved D. This CDR3 spans 14 amino acids. CDR1 MNHNS and CDR2 SASEGT come from the germline V gene. The ends were cut back, 5 bases at V and 0 bases at J, with 8 bases in the middle. CDR3 residues: CASSPQVAKNIQYF. CDR3 nucleotide sequence: TGTGCCAGCAGTCCCCAGGTAGCCAAAAACATTCAGTACTTC.

The chain employs TRBV7-6 and TRBJ2-1; 8 bases are a match to TRBD1. Germline CDR1 reads SGHVS; CDR2 reads FNYEAQ. The CDR3 length is 15 residues. V lost 1 base, J lost 4 bases, and 3 bases stayed unmatched. DNA for the CDR3: TGTGCCAGCAGCTTAGAAGGACAGGGATACAATGAGCAGTTCTTC. Protein: CASSLEGQGYNEQFF. The full variable domain, in which reference TRBV7-6 and TRBJ2-1 provide the parts outside the CDR3, is GAGVSQSPRYKVTKRGQDVALRCDPISGHVSLYWYRQALGQGPEFLTYFNYEAQQDKSGLPNDRFSAERPEGSISTLTIQRTEQRDSAMYRCASSLEGQGYNEQFFGPGTRLTVL.

The chain combines TRBV19 with TRBJ1-5; TRBD1 agrees at 10 bases. The CDR3 is 15 residues long. V was pared by 5 bases and J by 2 bases, with 3 bases of the junction left unmatched. CDR1 and CDR2 from the germline V gene are LNHDA and SQIVND (reference sequence). The CDR3 sequence: CASSRTGGGNQPQHF. CDR3 in DNA: TGTGCCAGTAGTCGGACAGGGGGTGGCAATCAGCCCCAGCATTTT. The full variable domain, in which reference TRBV19 and TRBJ1-5 provide the parts outside the CDR3, is DGGITQSPKYLFRKEGQNVTLSCEQNLNHDAMYWYRQDPGQGLRLIYYSQIVNDFQKGDIAEGYSVSREKKESFPLTVTSAQKNPTAFYLCASSRTGGGNQPQHFGDGTRLSIL.

V is TRBV7-6 and J is TRBJ2-3; 8 nucleotides match TRBD1. J lost 3 bases, V lost 5 bases, and 7 bases had no gene match. Germline CDR1 is SGHVS and CDR2 is FNYEAQ. This CDR3 comprises 15 residues. CDR3 coding DNA: TGTGCCAGCAGCAAGACAGGGGTTTCTACAGATACGCAGTATTTT. Protein product: CASSKTGVSTDTQYF.

The rearrangement uses TRBV20-1 and TRBJ1-1; D is uncertain. V was shortened by 6 bases and J by 9 bases, with 5 bases between the two germline ends. The CDR3 consists of 8 residues. Germline V gene sequence: CDR1 DFQATT, CDR2 SNEGSKA (reference sequence). CDR3 DNA sequence: TGCAGTGCGCGAAAAGCTTTCTTT. As protein: CSARKAFF.

The chain carries TRBV7-9 and TRBJ1-2; D unresolved. CDR1 and CDR2 from the germline V gene are SEHNR and FQNEAQ (reference sequence). The ends were cut back, 3 bases at V and 6 bases at J, with 20 bases in the middle. The CDR3 has 16 residues. The CDR3 nucleotides are TGTGCCAGCAGCTTCTTTTCTGGTGACGGGAAGAATGGCTACACCTTC. Translated: CASSFFSGDGKNGYTF.

The V and J genes are TRBV30 and TRBJ1-2; D is ambiguous. From germline, CDR1 is GTSNPN and CDR2 SVGIG (reference sequence). V lost 2 bases and J lost 4, with 11 bases in between. CDR3 length: 13 amino acids. CDR3 protein: CAWSSGRVYGYTF. DNA for the CDR3: TGTGCCTGGAGTAGCGGGCGGGTCTATGGCTACACCTTC.